The 26 T cell receptor beta chains below come from one sample, sequenced in a study of CD8 T cells in ankylosing spondylitis. TCRdb called the 5' RACE reads again in MiXCR, with one record for every CDR3 protein. The repertoire includes approximately 250,000 distinct CDR3 sequences, about 11% of them detected once, and 2.6% sits in the top ten. The sequencing sample was made of blood, either unsorted or a sorted T cell fraction (not recorded which). These receptors were obtained from a male donor with ankylosing spondylitis or in good health (not recorded which).

A note on this clonotype: A much larger clone is a single base away; this may be a read error. The chain is built from TRBV5-1 and TRBJ2-1; D may be TRBD2 (6 bases). This CDR3 has 14 amino acids. Between the trimmed V and J ends, which lost 5 bases and 7 bases, there was a span of 16 bases. CDR1 and CDR2 (germline): SGHRS, YFSETQ. CDR3 DNA sequence: TGCGCCAGCAGTACAACGGGAGTCTCAAATGAGCAGTTCTTC. It encodes CASSTTGVSNEQFF.

This chain uses TRBV27 with TRBJ1-2; D ambiguous. Trimming pared 5 bases from V and 4 bases from J, leaving 11 bases between. The V gene's germline CDR1 is MNHEY and CDR2 SMNVEV (reference sequence). The CDR3 is 13 residues long. The CDR3 is CASSPLGGYGYTF. DNA of the CDR3: TGTGCCAGCAGTCCCCTGGGCGGCTATGGCTACACCTTC.

This clonotype has ten or more counts. This chain links TRBV5-1 with TRBJ2-3; no reliable D call. The CDR3 covers 14 residues. Between the trimmed V and J ends, which lost 0 bases and 2 bases, there was a span of 7 bases. Per germline, CDR1 SGHRS and CDR2 YFSETQ. CDR3 residues: CASSLVGNTDTQYF. Written as DNA, the CDR3 is TGCGCCAGCAGCTTGGTAGGGAACACAGATACGCAGTATTTT.

This clonotype was seen many times. The chain is built from TRBV7-2 and TRBJ2-2; D ambiguous. The germline V and J ends were trimmed by 3 bases and 1 base, with 9 bases remaining between them. CDR3 size: 15 residues. Germline V gene data show CDR1 as SGHTA and CDR2 as FQGNSA. Written as DNA, the CDR3 is TGTGCCAGCAGCTTTAGGGCAGTGAACACCGGGGAGCTGTTTTTT. It translates to CASSFRAVNTGELFF.

This clonotype appeared many times. The gene calls are TRBV6-5 and TRBJ1-2; 7 bases map to TRBD1. This CDR3 comprises 15 residues. The V gene's germline CDR1 is MNHEY and CDR2 SVGAGI. V shed 5 bases, J shed 2 bases, and the junction held 8 bases outside the gene matches. The CDR3 region has the DNA TGTGCCAGCAGTCACCGACAGGGCAAAAACTATGGCTACACCTTC. Translation: CASSHRQGKNYGYTF.

In regard to this clonotype: This may stem from a read error, because a much larger clone lies one nucleotide away. This chain connects TRBV7-9 to TRBJ1-1; D not resolved. Looked up from germline, CDR1 is SEHNR and CDR2 is FQNEAQ (reference sequence). The CDR3 is 12 amino acids. The CDR3 nucleotides read TGTTCCAGCAGCCCCACCAACACTGAAGCTTTCTTT. It codes for CSSSPTNTEAFF.

This clonotype was recorded many times. The genes are TRBV5-1 and TRBJ1-1; D unresolved. The CDR3 length is 14 residues. Germline CDR1 reads SGHRS; CDR2 reads YFSETQ. With 4 bases removed from V and 4 bases from J, the gap between germline ends came to 14 bases. The CDR3 DNA reads TGCGCCAGCAGCACGGAGGTGGAGTCCACTGAAGCTTTCTTT. Translation: CASSTEVESTEAFF.

There are many counts of this clonotype. V is TRBV12-3 or TRBV12-4 and J is TRBJ2-3; 9 bases match TRBD2. J was trimmed by 0 bases and V by 4 bases; bases with no gene match: 11. The CDR3 is 18 residues long. The CDR3 reads CASSYTSGYLSSTDTQYF. The CDR3 DNA reads as TGTGCCAGCAGTTACACTAGCGGGTACCTCTCAAGCACAGATACGCAGTATTTT.

This clonotype has at least ten counts. The J gene is TRBJ2-7, the V gene TRBV13; 9 bases align to TRBD1. This CDR3 spans 16 amino acids. Germline-derived CDR1 and CDR2 are PRHDT and FYEKMQ (reference sequence). V shed 4 bases, J shed 6 bases, and the junction held 13 bases outside the gene matches. The CDR3 protein is CASSSTPPGQGGEQYF. The CDR3 nucleotides read TGTGCCAGCAGCTCTACCCCTCCGGGACAGGGAGGCGAGCAGTACTTC.

In its sample, this clonotype was seen many times. This sequence joins TRBV10-3 and TRBJ2-1, with 8 bases matching TRBD1. CDR1 and CDR2 (germline): ENHRY, SYGVKD. CDR3 length equals 14 residues. J gave up 4 bases and V 11 bases, and 10 bases lay outside the gene matches. CDR3 sequence reads: CASRQGAEYNEQFF. The CDR3 region has the DNA TGTGCCTCTCGCCAGGGGGCCGAGTACAATGAGCAGTTCTTC.

The chain links TRBV15 to TRBJ1-1; maybe TRBD1 (6 bases). The CDR3 has 19 residues. The germline V and J ends were trimmed by 2 bases and 0 bases, with 22 bases remaining between them. In germline, CDR1 is LNHNV, CDR2 YYDKDF (reference sequence). The CDR3 DNA reads TGTGCCACCAGCAGACTACAAATGGGCAGGGGACACATGAACACTGAAGCTTTCTTT. Translation gives CATSRLQMGRGHMNTEAFF.

This clonotype was observed at least ten times. This chain uses TRBV5-1 with TRBJ2-7; D gene uncertain. CDR3 length: 14 amino acids. Trimming pared 0 bases from V and 3 bases from J, leaving 10 bases between. CDR1 and CDR2 (germline): SGHRS, YFSETQ. DNA of the CDR3: TGCGCCAGCAGCTTGGAACGACGGAGCTACGAGCAGTACTTC. It specifies CASSLERRSYEQYF.

The rearrangement joins TRBV10-3 to TRBJ1-1; a possible D gene is TRBD1 (5 bases). Trimming cost V 0 bases and J 2 bases, with 10 bases left between them. The CDR3 consists of 15 residues. Germline lookup yields CDR1 ENHRY and CDR2 SYGVKD. DNA of the CDR3: TGTGCCATCAGTGAGTCGATAGGGGTAAACACTGAAGCTTTCTTT. It is translated as CAISESIGVNTEAFF.

This clonotype was detected ten times or more. This chain uses TRBV6-5 with TRBJ2-7; TRBD1 might be the D (6 bases). V was trimmed by 4 bases and J by 4 bases, leaving 17 bases between them. The CDR3 covers 15 residues. Germline CDR1 is MNHEY and CDR2 is SVGAGI. The CDR3 sequence is CASSSPGQRGYEQYF. The CDR3 DNA reads as TGTGCCAGCAGTTCCCCAGGACAGAGAGGATACGAGCAGTACTTC.

This clonotype was seen ten or more times. This chain uses TRBV20-1 with TRBJ2-7, with 8 bases lining up with TRBD1. The CDR3 contains 15 residues. The ends lost 5 bases at V and 2 bases at J; junction bases unmatched: 11. In germline, CDR1 is DFQATT, CDR2 SNEGSKA (reference sequence). CDR3 protein: CSASWADRATYEQYF. CDR3 nucleotide sequence: TGCAGTGCTTCCTGGGCGGACAGGGCTACCTACGAGCAGTACTTC.

This clonotype was seen repeatedly, ten times or more. The chain has TRBV29-1 and TRBJ2-2; 14 positions match TRBD2. Germline V gives CDR1 SQVTM, CDR2 ANQGSEA. With 4 bases clipped from V and 4 bases from J, the junction kept 5 bases outside the gene matches. The CDR3 covers 16 residues. CDR3 amino acids: CSVGPGLAGVTGELFF. DNA of the CDR3: TGCAGCGTTGGACCGGGACTAGCGGGGGTCACCGGGGAGCTGTTTTTT.

This clonotype was recorded at least ten times. DNA of the CDR3: TGCAGTGCTAGAACAATTAGAACTAGCGGAACCTACGAGCAGTACTTC. This sequence encodes CSARTIRTSGTYEQYF. The chain uses TRBV20-1 and TRBJ2-7; TRBD2 matches at 8 bases. Germline trimming cut 2 bases from V and 2 bases from J; bases unmatched to any gene: 11. Looked up from germline, CDR1 is DFQATT and CDR2 is SNEGSKA (reference sequence). The length of the CDR3 is 16 residues.

This clonotype was counted at least ten times. J is TRBJ1-1 and V is TRBV6-6; D not resolved. V was pared by 6 bases and J by 5 bases, with 10 bases between. The CDR3 is made up of 12 amino acids. Germline V gene sequence: CDR1 MNHNY, CDR2 SVGAGI (reference sequence). The CDR3 bases are TGTGCCAGCAGCCCTGTGGTAACTGAAGCTTTCTTT. Its protein is CASSPVVTEAFF.

A remark on this clonotype: A read error may account for a junction end that differs from germline. This rearrangement joins TRBV2 to TRBJ1-5, with 7 bases identical to TRBD1. Germline CDR1 reads SNHLY; CDR2 reads FYNNEI. CDR3 size: 15 residues. The CDR3 loop reads CGSSPRGDSNRPQHF. The CDR3 region has the DNA TGTGGCAGCAGTCCTCGCGGGGACAGTAATCGGCCCCAGCATTTT.

As for this clonotype: This may arise from a read error, as a much more abundant clone is one base away. The chain links TRBV5-4 to TRBJ2-2, with TRBD2 matching over 15 bases. Germline V lookup: CDR1 SGHNT, CDR2 YYREEE (reference sequence). The CDR3 totals 17 residues. Here the CDR3 reads CTSSLGLAGGNTGELFF. CDR3 bases: TGTACCAGCAGCTTGGGACTAGCGGGAGGCAACACCGGGGAGCTGTTTTTT.

This clonotype has a count of ten or more. The V call is TRBV20-1, the J call TRBJ2-7; D unclear. The CDR3 runs to 12 residues. The germline V gene has CDR1 DFQATT and CDR2 SNEGSKA (reference sequence). V dropped 4 bases and J dropped 1 base, with 8 bases sitting between them. CDR3 amino acids: CSANDRSYEQYF. CDR3 nucleotide sequence: TGCAGTGCTAACGACCGGTCCTACGAGCAGTACTTC.

This clonotype was picked up many times. The chain is built from TRBV2 and TRBJ1-6; D call uncertain. The ends were cut back, 4 bases at V and 0 bases at J, with 10 bases in the middle. Germline V gene data show CDR1 as SNHLY and CDR2 as FYNNEI. The CDR3 covers 16 residues. The CDR3 protein is CASSAIGSSYNSPLHF. Written as DNA, the CDR3 is TGTGCCAGCAGTGCGATCGGGAGCTCCTATAATTCACCCCTCCACTTT.

This clonotype occurred a few times. CDR3 sequence (DNA): TGTGCCAGCACCCTACAGAGGAATCAGCCCCAGCATTTT. This encodes CASTLQRNQPQHF. The chain combines TRBV2 with TRBJ1-5; D gene uncertain. Per the germline V gene, CDR1 is SNHLY and CDR2 is FYNNEI. CDR3 length: 13 residues. Trimming removed 7 bases at V and 4 bases at J, with 11 bases between.

This clonotype was found many times. This chain links TRBV23-1 with TRBJ2-4; D uncertain. TRBV23-1 is assigned to the ORF class and has an uncertain function. This CDR3 is 18 amino acids long. Trimming cost V 3 bases and J 0 bases, with 18 bases left between them. The CDR3 DNA is TGCGCCAGCAGTCAGTCTCGAGTTAGACCCAGAGCCAAAAACATTCAGTACTTC. This sequence encodes CASSQSRVRPRAKNIQYF.

Ten or more counts support this clonotype. The J gene is TRBJ2-3, the V gene TRBV6-4; tentatively, D is TRBD2 (6 bases). V was trimmed by 3 bases and J by 2 bases, leaving 18 bases between them. The CDR3 is made up of 17 amino acids. In germline, CDR1 is MRHNA, CDR2 SNTAGT. The CDR3 DNA follows: TGTGCCAGCAGTGAGGGTAGCGGAGGACTCAACACAGATACGCAGTATTTT. It codes for CASSEGSGGLNTDTQYF.

In its sample, this clonotype was seen many times. The V call is TRBV4-2, the J call TRBJ1-2, with D maybe TRBD1 (6 bases). Trimming removed 5 bases at V and 4 bases at J, with 26 bases between. The CDR3 has 18 amino acids. Germline V gives CDR1 LGHNA, CDR2 YNFKEQ. The CDR3 DNA reads as TGTGCCAGCAGCGCCCCTGATGGAGCCCGGGACAAACGCTATGGCTACACCTTC. This sequence encodes CASSAPDGARDKRYGYTF.